The clone carrying this T cell receptor beta chain was detected only a few times. Its antigen is undetermined. The record originates from a study of T cells in localized non-small cell lung cancer. Study-wide points: Clonality peaked in uninvolved adjacent lung rather than tumor. Appearances in adjacent lung were noted for a median 57 of the top 100 tumor clones. Since sequencing was restricted to only one region of the tumor, intratumor heterogeneity remains a possibility.

Sequencing was performed with immunoSEQ multiplex PCR; in TCRdb, only in-frame clones are kept and a portion is missing. The sample holds about 48,000 clones, approximately 80% seen once. Germline CDR1 is SNHLY and CDR2 is FYNNEI. This CDR3 contains 14 residues. Deletions cut 4 bases from V and 4 bases from J, with 12 bases between. The gene calls are TRBV2 and TRBJ2-3; D is uncertain. This material consisted of peripheral blood, taken before any cancer treatment. The source of this sequence is a man aged 35 to 69 with stage I squamous cell lung carcinoma. The CDR3 spells CASSARKVADTQYF. The CDR3 bases are TGTGCCAGCAGTGCCCGGAAGGTAGCAGATACGCAGTATTTT.